This TCR beta chain stems from a study of cytomegalovirus exposure and HLA in healthy donors (TCRdb year 2017). At the level of the whole study: According to an earlier analysis of several hundred of the donors, 150 million to 200 million T cells yielded 117 million unique TCR beta sequences and about 280 Gb of sequence data. A handful of DR-DQ haplotypes were handled as single units for association and clustering because linkage in the cohort was strong. Donor age, sex, ethnicity and CMV serostatus were collected together with the repertoire data. A later genetic analysis took genome-wide SNP genotypes for 398 of the 666 donors and used that subset as a discovery cohort. Using immunosequencing, the study profiled T cell repertoires from approximately 700 subjects and related those repertoires to cytomegalovirus serostatus. The number of donors typed differed by locus, with 629-630 for A, B, C, DRB1 and DQB1, 522 for DQA1, some 570 for DPA1, and some 440 for DPB1. A later analysis re-analyzed previously published TCR beta repertoires from 500 to 700 donors and added high-resolution HLA genotyping to study TCR occurrence patterns. Roughly 290 gigabases of sequencing data and around 90 million unique TCR sequences made up an early release that covered under 750 HLA-typed donors. The aim of the study was to test whether cataloging public T cell receptors could identify signatures of past pathogen exposure. HLA typing included class I and class II loci at four-digit resolution. Among several hundred genotyped donors of the cohort, an average of about 240,000 unique TCR beta nucleotide sequences was sequenced per donor, of which about 19% were non-productive. A separate validation cohort of 90 to 150 different subjects was used in addition to the 666-subject first cohort. Of the roughly 400 genotyped donors, approximately 80% fell in the genetic ancestry cluster associated with self-reported Caucasian donors. To predict cytomegalovirus infection status, the study brought together high-throughput TCR immunosequencing, statistical association of individual TCRs with disease status, and machine learning. Every discovery cohort repertoire had been produced on one sequencing platform. In the later analysis, no new phenotypic data were used to find candidate immune exposures; instead, reliance was placed on TCR beta sequences and their occurrence across donors. An earlier analysis of roughly 600 of the donors used high-throughput TCR beta sequencing to judge whether each TCR beta V gene segment behaved as functional or pseudogenic. Overall results and qualifications from the work: Three of the identified cytomegalovirus-associated TCR beta chains were confirmed in vitro to be specific for cytomegalovirus antigens. According to a later analysis, TCR association rates differed among HLA loci, with DRB1 alleles showing the most associated TCRs and HLA-C alleles showing the fewest. At a false discovery rate of 0.05, a later analysis linked some 18,000 TCR beta sequences to specific HLA alleles. The authors suggested that the approach could potentially be extended to other disease states and immunological phenotypes. In an earlier analysis of some 550 of the donors, most TCR beta V segments were observed in productive rearrangements about 90% or about 30% of the time, broadly matching IMGT annotations. In a later genetic analysis, fewer N-insertions in productive TCRs were reported among donors in an Asian-associated ancestry cluster than the roughly 710-donor mean. A later analysis found that most CMV-associated TCR beta chains appeared HLA-restricted, with HLA associations seemingly driven largely by CMV exposure. An association between a missense DCLRE1C variant and V-gene and J-gene trimming of TCR beta chains was found in a later genetic analysis and replicated in an independent cohort. The sequencing pipeline was judged likely to have produced a cluster of highly shared sequence variants as a technical artifact. Because HLA typing was missing for some donors at each locus, association tests included only the typed subset. Assigning TCR associations to individual alleles was difficult when HLA alleles, especially DR and DQ, strongly co-occurred. Some IMGT-functional V segments, including TRBV6-2 and TRBV6-3, could not be told apart with the 87-base-pair reads, so those segments were excluded. A further reported finding was that TCR beta sequences accurately predicted the HLA-A and HLA-B alleles for most subjects in the first cohort. Presence/absence analyses assumed roughly uniform sequencing depth across donors, an assumption that may not hold. Because counts were too low, fewer than 20 rarely observed V segments, including chromosome 9 orphons, were excluded from the earlier analysis of 587 of the donors. The only immune exposure information available for the cohort was CMV serostatus. The study gave a list of some 150 TCR beta chains associated with cytomegalovirus. Correlated functional status among segregating V segments might be attributable to linkage disequilibrium, but an unknown experimental factor could not be ruled out. The classifier was reported to diagnose cytomegalovirus status with high specificity and sensitivity in both the original and validation cohorts. In a later analysis, several top co-occurrence clusters were reported to appear linked to parvovirus B19, influenza, CMV and Epstein-Barr virus. Most TCR sequences were observed very rarely across donors, whereas some public TCRs were present in many individuals. In this cohort, only TCR beta chains were sequenced, and detectable features were limited by the absence of alpha or paired-chain data. A later analysis found that HLA-associated TCR beta chains were more clonally expanded and had lower generation probabilities than equally common non-associated chains.

Spanning cysteine to phenylalanine, the CDR3 consists of 15 amino acids. This entry keeps only the CDR3 DNA: 45 bases, framed from base 1. CDR1 and CDR2 are drawn from the germline V gene: SNHLY, FYNNEI. V is pared back by 10 bases and J by 0 bases, with 19 bases lying between the germline termini. The cohort was made up of under 800 healthy bone marrow donors. At the time of sampling, all cohort members were nominally healthy, though unrecorded immune exposures were likely present. The donor tested CMV seropositive, placing the donor among the approximately 290 seropositive members of the cohort. Each donor provided a peripheral blood sample, and peripheral blood mononuclear cells were used for TCR beta sequencing. Genomic DNA was extracted from the blood cell samples with the Qiagen DNeasy Blood Extraction Kit. The protocol used for the library was the immunoSEQ multiplex PCR assay. A mixture of 60 forward primers for TCR Vbeta segments and 13 reverse primers for TCR Jbeta segments was used in the multiplex PCR. Amplification of the CDR3 region of rearranged TCR beta genes was performed with a multiplex PCR assay on genomic DNA. The Illumina HiSeq System was used to sequence the amplified TCR beta libraries as 87-base-pair reads. The study's own analysis went as follows. A later analysis counted 65 million to 90 million unique TCR beta chains across the 600 to 850 repertoires, and around 9.9 million of these chains were shared by at least two donors. Raw reads were error-corrected and collapsed into unique sequences by a nearest-neighbor algorithm in which closely related sequences were merged to remove PCR and sequencing errors. Alignment of CDR3 sequences to IMGT reference sequences was used to assign V, D and J gene segments. For a sequence to be retained, a match of at least six nucleotides was required to both a V gene segment and a J gene segment. Rearrangements were called productive when the CDR3 lacked stop codons and stayed in frame with V and J; all others were non-productive. CDR3 was defined by IMGT convention, running from the second conserved V-encoded cysteine to the conserved J-encoded phenylalanine. The earlier analysis of some 600 of the donors excluded sequences that lacked an unambiguous match to a single V gene segment. An earlier analysis of some 610 of the donors called V segments functional above 56.7% productive rearrangements and segregating when the between-donor standard deviation exceeded 5%. To diagnose cytomegalovirus status from the catalog of TCR beta chain sequences, a statistical classification framework was built. In a later analysis, V and J genes were assigned by comparing TCR nucleotide sequences against IMGT/GENE-DB human TR gene sequences. In a later analysis, CDR3 sequences and most-parsimonious VDJ recombination scenarios were assigned using the TCRdist pipeline. In a later analysis, each TCR beta chain was defined by its CDR3 amino acid sequence together with its V-gene family, and reads without a unique V-gene family were excluded. A later analysis removed several hundred highly shared, low-generation-probability nucleotide sequences to deal with suspected cross-contamination and a sequencing artifact. A later analysis calculated a clonal expansion index for each public chain from normalized within-repertoire ranks of inferred template counts. In a later analysis, generation probabilities were computed with a VDJ recombination model fitted to out-of-frame rearrangements, and the resulting probabilities were checked against IGoR. Hypergeometric tests were used in a later analysis to score TCR-TCR, TCR-HLA and TCR-CMV co-occurrence, with a repertoire-size bias correction applied to the TCR pairs. In a later analysis, false discovery rates were estimated by permuting HLA or CMV assignments 20 times. In a later analysis, co-occurring TCRs were grouped using DBSCAN, and TCRdist sequence similarity was added for clustering within HLA-allele-positive subsets. Co-occurrence clustering excluded repertoires with fewer than 30,000 or more than 120,000 public chains, plus five with anomalous nucleotide sharing. Sourced from immuneACCESS, this table was stored by TCRdb with only in-frame sequences that have V and J called. A share of the clones is absent; for the studies checked, an unresolved V gene accounts for under half, and the remainder has no known explanation. The DNA gave D and trimming, while V, J and clone size come from that table. This sample lists about 180,000 clones; just over 75% were detected once. The ten biggest clones cover 3.5% to 4.5% of the sample.

In its sample, this clone was seen a few times. Its antigen remains unidentified. Per-nucleotide qualities are absent, and no much larger clonotype sits a single base away. The source of this sequence is a woman aged 55 to 70 in good health and CMV-seropositive. Material for sequencing was PBMCs. The sequence is built from TRBV2 and TRBJ2-7; the D assignment is uncertain and may be TRBD1 or TRBD2, with 5 bases supporting each. Read as DNA, the sequence is TGTGCCACCAGGGAGAGGGCTCTACTCTCCTACGAGCAGTACTTC. This yields the protein CATRERALLSYEQYF. Reference TRBV2 and TRBJ2-7 genes cover what lies past the CDR3, so the full variable domain is EPEVTQTPSHQVTQMGQEVILRCVPISNHLYFYWYRQILGQKVEFLVSFYNNEISEKSEIFDDQFSVERPDGSNFTLKIRSTKLEDSAMYFCATRERALLSYEQYFGPGTRLTVT.